This TCR beta chain emerged from a study of cytomegalovirus exposure and HLA in healthy donors. Use of 60 Vbeta and 13 Jbeta primers characterized the PCR. Only in-frame clones appear in the TCRdb table, and some are missing; sequencing was by immunoSEQ multiplex PCR. The table records roughly 100,000 clones, roughly four fifths of them present only once. The CDR3 is made up of 16 amino acids. Germline lookup yields CDR1 SGHNT and CDR2 YYREEE (reference sequence). Unmatched junction bases numbered 6, after V lost 4 bases and J lost 0 bases. Whole-study results and caveats: A missense DCLRE1C variant was associated with V- and J-gene trimming of TCR beta chains in a later analysis, and an independent cohort replicated the association. Previously analyzed data showed that most TCR beta V segments were productive at a frequency of about 87% or about 30%. A few of the chains that were CMV-associated were confirmed in vitro to be specific for CMV antigens.

Though probably carrying unrecorded immune exposures, donors were nominally healthy at sampling. With regard to this clone: Its antigen is undetermined.

The sequencing input was PBMCs. The sequence came from a woman in her forties or fifties in good health and CMV-seropositive. This chain connects TRBV5-4 to TRBJ2-7, with 11 bases lining up with TRBD1. The CDR3 region has the DNA TGTGCCAGCAGCCCAGGGGGGACAGGGGGCTCCTACGAGCAGTACTTC. The encoded protein is CASSPGGTGGSYEQYF.